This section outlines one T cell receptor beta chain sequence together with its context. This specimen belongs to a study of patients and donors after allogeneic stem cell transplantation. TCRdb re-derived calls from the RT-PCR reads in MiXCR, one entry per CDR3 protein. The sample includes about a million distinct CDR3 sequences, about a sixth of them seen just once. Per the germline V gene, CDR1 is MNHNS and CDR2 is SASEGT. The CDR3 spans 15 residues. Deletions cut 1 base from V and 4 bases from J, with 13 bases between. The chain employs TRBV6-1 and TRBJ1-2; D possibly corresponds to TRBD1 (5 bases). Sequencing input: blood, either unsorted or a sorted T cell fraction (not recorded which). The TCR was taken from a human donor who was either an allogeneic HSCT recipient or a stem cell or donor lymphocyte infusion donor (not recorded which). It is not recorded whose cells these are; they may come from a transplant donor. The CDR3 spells CASSEVWRGPYGYTF. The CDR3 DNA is TGTGCCAGCAGTGAAGTTTGGAGGGGACCCTATGGCTACACCTTC.